The TCR beta chain under discussion was sequenced for a study of cytomegalovirus exposure and HLA in healthy donors. Study results and limitations: Presence/absence analyses treated sequencing depth as roughly uniform across donors. By a later analysis, the bulk of CMV-associated TCR beta chains appeared HLA-restricted.

Trimming removed 3 bases at V and 3 bases at J, with 6 bases between. CDR3 length: 12 amino acids. Germline V gene sequence: CDR1 SNHLY, CDR2 FYNNEI. In the PCR, 60 Vbeta and 13 Jbeta primers were used. Profiled with immunoSEQ multiplex PCR; TCRdb holds only in-frame clones, not every one. The sample has roughly 200,000 clones, about four fifths seen once. A remark on this clone: Its antigen is as yet unknown.

V and J are TRBV2 and TRBJ2-7, with no clear D. The clonotype originates from a man aged 35 to 55 in good health and CMV-seropositive. Sequenced input: PBMCs. The CDR3 coding sequence is TGTGCCAGCAGTGATTCGGGCTACGAGCAGTACTTC. Residues: CASSDSGYEQYF.